The 29 T cell receptor beta chains below come from one sample, sequenced in a study of spatial heterogeneity in lung cancer (dated by TCRdb to the late 2010s). The library came from 5' RACE. Sequenced on a NextSeq 500. TCRdb handled the public reads itself, with Q25 trimming in fastp and clone calling in MiXCR, and kept productive beta chains. Each entry is one CDR3 protein sequence, shown with its most common DNA and genes. The sample table contains around 110,000 distinct CDR3 sequences; only one count was recorded for 12% of them. The ten biggest clones cover 16% of the sample. In the paper's terms, the time point label means: blood at routine non-recurrence follow-up after resection. Whole RNA extracted from tumor and nontumor lung tissue, or from cryopreserved PBMC samples, was used for TCR sequencing without cell sorting. This specimen was PBMCs, taken at follow-up. These receptors all come from a male donor with early-stage non-small cell lung cancer.

The sample holds many counts of this clonotype. The CDR3 nucleotides are TGCAGTGCTAGAGATTGGACTAGCGGGGGGGCCAACGAGCAGTACTTC. Translation gives CSARDWTSGGANEQYF. The chain recombines TRBV20-1 with TRBJ2-7; TRBD2 matches 15 bases. The J segment lost 5 bases and the V segment lost 0 bases, leaving 5 bases of the junction unmatched. The V gene's germline CDR1 is DFQATT and CDR2 SNEGSKA (reference sequence). There are 16 residues in the CDR3.

The chain has TRBV18 and TRBJ1-1, with 12 bases identical to TRBD1. From germline, CDR1 is KGHSH and CDR2 LQKENI. After removal of 0 bases from V and 6 bases from J, the junction contained 8 bases not matched to a gene. CDR3 length equals 17 residues. CDR3 bases: TGTGCCAGCTCACCACCCGGGACAGGGGGCAGCGCCTCTGAAGCTTTCTTT. Translating it yields CASSPPGTGGSASEAFF.

The chain combines TRBV7-9 with TRBJ2-1, with 8 bases that match TRBD2. Germline CDR1 and CDR2: SEHNR and FQNEAQ (reference sequence). The CDR3 has 15 residues. Trimming removed 5 bases from V and 6 bases from J; junction bases left unmatched: 9. Here the CDR3 DNA reads TGTGCCAGCAGCCTACCGGGACTAGGTGTCAATGAGCAGTTCTTC. It specifies CASSLPGLGVNEQFF. Full variable domain (remainder filled in from reference TRBV7-9 and TRBJ2-1): DTGVSQNPRHKITKRGQNVTFRCDPISEHNRLYWYRQTLGQGPEFLTYFQNEAQLEKSRLLSDRFSAERPKGSFSTLEIQRTEQGDSAMYLCASSLPGLGVNEQFFGPGTRLTVL.

V usage is TRBV6-6 and J usage is TRBJ1-5; 7 bases are a match to TRBD1. Germline CDR1 and CDR2: MNHNY and SVGAGI (reference sequence). The CDR3 consists of 15 residues. Trimming removed 2 bases from V and 11 bases from J; junction bases left unmatched: 12. CDR3 loop: CASSYARGLEVSQHF. As DNA, the CDR3 is TGTGCCAGCAGTTACGCGAGGGGGCTCGAGGTGTCCCAGCATTTT.

The chain carries TRBV27 and TRBJ1-2; D may be TRBD1 (6 bases). Trimming took 4 bases from V and 2 from J, leaving 8 bases between them. The CDR3 spans 13 residues. Germline V gives CDR1 MNHEY, CDR2 SMNVEV (reference sequence). The CDR3 DNA sequence: TGTGCCAGCAGTTACAGGGTCAACTATGGCTACACCTTC. Translated, it gives CASSYRVNYGYTF.

The V call is TRBV10-3, the J call TRBJ1-6; a possible D gene is TRBD1 (6 bases). Trimming took off 2 bases at V and 10 bases at J, with 12 bases between the two ends. Germline V gene lookup returns CDR1 ENHRY and CDR2 SYGVKD. The CDR3 has 14 residues. This CDR3 is CAISEGTFSSPLHF. The CDR3 nucleotides are TGTGCCATCAGTGAGGGGACATTTAGCTCACCCCTCCACTTT.

This chain connects TRBV12-3 or TRBV12-4 to TRBJ2-1; D is perhaps TRBD1 or TRBD2 (5 bases each). This CDR3 is 16 amino acids long. V was clipped by 1 base and J by 3 bases, with 13 bases between them. Here the CDR3 reads CASSLVKGRNYNEQFF. The CDR3 nucleotides read TGTGCCAGCAGTTTAGTAAAGGGACGGAACTACAATGAGCAGTTCTTC.

This clonotype showed up just a few times. This chain connects TRBV20-1 to TRBJ1-5; D might be TRBD1 (5 bases). V was clipped by 0 bases and J by 2 bases, with 11 bases between them. Germline lookup yields CDR1 DFQATT and CDR2 SNEGSKA (reference sequence). This CDR3 spans 15 amino acids. CDR3 sequence (DNA): TGCAGTGCTAGAGATGCCACGGGGGGCAATCAGCCCCAGCATTTT. This translates into CSARDATGGNQPQHF.

This clonotype was seen at least ten times. The chain employs TRBV10-3 and TRBJ2-2; 9 nucleotides agree with TRBD2. The V gene's germline CDR1 is ENHRY and CDR2 SYGVKD. The V segment lost 5 bases and the J segment 2 bases; nucleotides outside the gene matches: 3. The CDR3 runs to 15 residues. In DNA, the CDR3 is TGTGCCATCAGTTCGGGACTAGCCAACACCGGGGAGCTGTTTTTT. Translation: CAISSGLANTGELFF.

This clonotype was counted many times. The V and J genes are TRBV11-2 and TRBJ2-5; D is perhaps TRBD1 (6 bases). The CDR3 consists of 16 residues. Germline CDR1 SGHAT, CDR2 FQNNGV. V lost 2 bases and J lost 0, with 13 bases in between. CDR3 region: CASSLFVGQYQETQYF. Written as DNA, the CDR3 is TGTGCCAGCAGCTTATTTGTAGGACAGTACCAAGAGACCCAGTACTTC.

This rearrangement joins TRBV7-2 to TRBJ1-1; 7 bases map to TRBD1. Germline assignment: CDR1 SGHTA and CDR2 FQGNSA. The CDR3 extends over 16 amino acids. Losses at the gene ends were 0 bases for V and 1 base for J; bases not matched to a gene: 5. CDR3 loop: CASSLAGTVTNTEAFF. The CDR3 DNA reads as TGTGCCAGCAGCTTAGCAGGGACAGTGACGAACACTGAAGCTTTCTTT. Full variable domain (missing parts from reference TRBV7-2 and TRBJ1-1): GAGVSQSPSNKVTEKGKDVELRCDPISGHTALYWYRQSLGQGLEFLIYFQGNSAPDKSGLPSDRFSAERTGGSVSTLTIQRTQQEDSAVYLCASSLAGTVTNTEAFFGQGTRLTVV.

This clonotype has a count of ten or more. The chain joins TRBV20-1 to TRBJ1-6; D is undetermined. V lost 1 base and J lost 7, with 8 bases in between. In germline, CDR1 is DFQATT, CDR2 SNEGSKA (reference sequence). The CDR3 covers 13 residues. The CDR3 bases are TGCAGTGCTAGAGCTTCTCTCAATTCACCCCTCCACTTT. This translates into CSARASLNSPLHF.

The chain recombines TRBV7-9 with TRBJ2-7; D perhaps matches TRBD1 (5 bases). The germline CDR1 and CDR2 sequences are SEHNR and FQNEAQ (reference sequence). Trimming took off 1 base at V and 6 bases at J, with 10 bases between the two ends. The CDR3 is 13 residues long. DNA of the CDR3: TGTGCCAGCAGCTTAGAAGGCAGGGTCGAGCAGTACTTC. Translation gives CASSLEGRVEQYF.

This clonotype was recorded a few times. The J gene is TRBJ1-1, the V gene TRBV7-9; 7 bases align to TRBD1. V shed 6 bases, J shed 9 bases, and the junction held 4 bases outside the gene matches. In germline, CDR1 is SEHNR, CDR2 FQNEAQ (reference sequence). The CDR3 runs 11 residues. In DNA form, the CDR3 reads TGTGCCAGCAGTTCGGGACAGAAAGCTTTCTTT. It translates to CASSSGQKAFF.

This clonotype was recorded a few times. The chain is built from TRBV24-1 and TRBJ2-7, with TRBD2 matching over 11 bases. Germline loops: CDR1 KGHDR, CDR2 SFDVKD. The CDR3 consists of 15 residues. V shed 3 bases and J 6 bases; nucleotides not matched to a gene: 6. CDR3 DNA: TGTGCCACCAGTGATCCCGGGACTAGCGGAGTCGAGCAGTACTTC. Its translation is CATSDPGTSGVEQYF.

The V call is TRBV9, the J call TRBJ1-6; D gene uncertain. Germline CDR1 is SGDLS and CDR2 is YYNGEE. The length of the CDR3 is 14 residues. The V gene lost 1 base and the J gene lost 9 bases, with 11 bases spanning the gap. CDR3 amino acids: CASSVLGSTSPLHF. The CDR3 DNA reads as TGTGCCAGCAGCGTACTTGGGAGTACTTCACCCCTCCACTTT.

In its sample, this clonotype was seen a few times. The genes are TRBV5-1 and TRBJ2-6, with D uncertain. Looked up from germline, CDR1 is SGHRS and CDR2 is YFSETQ. This CDR3 comprises 15 residues. V was clipped by 0 bases and J by 0 bases, with 4 bases between them. The CDR3 bases are TGCGCCAGCAGCTTGGTCGCCTCTGGGGCCAACGTCCTGACTTTC. It yields the protein CASSLVASGANVLTF.

This clonotype was detected many times. The chain has TRBV6-6 and TRBJ2-4; D may be TRBD2 (6 bases). The CDR3 runs 15 residues. V gave up 2 bases and J gave up 4 bases, with 12 bases separating them. Germline V gene sequence: CDR1 MNHNY, CDR2 SVGAGI (reference sequence). CDR3 in DNA: TGTGCCAGCAGTTACACCGGGGGATCAAAAAACATTCAGTACTTC. Encoded protein: CASSYTGGSKNIQYF.

The rearrangement links TRBV5-1 to TRBJ2-3; TRBD2 matches 8 bases. With 3 bases clipped from V and 3 bases from J, the junction kept 6 bases outside the gene matches. Germline V gives CDR1 SGHRS, CDR2 YFSETQ. The CDR3 has 15 amino acids. The CDR3 reads CASSYTSGPTDTQYF. The CDR3 DNA follows: TGCGCCAGCAGCTATACTAGCGGTCCTACAGATACGCAGTATTTT. Full variable domain (remainder filled in from reference TRBV5-1 and TRBJ2-3): KAGVTQTPRYLIKTRGQQVTLSCSPISGHRSVSWYQQTPGQGLQFLFEYFSETQRNKGNFPGRFSGRQFSNSRSEMNVSTLELGDSALYLCASSYTSGPTDTQYFGPGTRLTVL.

This clonotype showed up many times. This chain links TRBV29-1 with TRBJ1-1; D possibly corresponds to TRBD1 (6 bases). Per germline, CDR1 SQVTM and CDR2 ANQGSEA. With 7 bases removed from V and 0 bases from J, the gap between germline ends came to 12 bases. The CDR3 is made up of 13 amino acids. CDR3 region: CSAAGHLNTEAFF. The CDR3 nucleotides read TGCAGCGCTGCGGGACACTTGAACACTGAAGCTTTCTTT.

The chain combines TRBV9 with TRBJ2-1; 7 bases agree with TRBD2. V lost 4 bases and J lost 1; bases outside the gene matches: 20. This CDR3 region has 20 residues. Per the germline V gene, CDR1 is SGDLS and CDR2 is YYNGEE. The CDR3 sequence: CASSPPYGREGMSSYNEQFF. As DNA, the CDR3 is TGTGCCAGCAGCCCGCCCTACGGCAGGGAGGGTATGAGTTCCTACAATGAGCAGTTCTTC.

In its sample, this clonotype was seen many times. V gene TRBV20-1 combines with J gene TRBJ2-2, with 13 bases fitting TRBD2. V gave up 4 bases and J gave up 5 bases; unmatched junction bases: 7. Germline CDR1 is DFQATT and CDR2 is SNEGSKA (reference sequence). There are 16 residues in the CDR3. In DNA, the CDR3 is TGCAGTGCTACACGGACTAGCGGGGGCTTGACCGGGGAGCTGTTTTTT. As protein: CSATRTSGGLTGELFF.

This clonotype was observed many times. The rearrangement uses TRBV4-3 and TRBJ1-2; 9 nucleotides match TRBD1. This CDR3 is built from 15 residues. Germline V CDR1 and CDR2: LGHNA, YSLEER. Losses at the gene ends were 5 bases for V and 0 bases for J; bases not matched to a gene: 4. The CDR3 loop reads CASSYRQGANYGYTF. In DNA form, the CDR3 reads TGCGCCAGCAGCTACCGACAGGGGGCTAACTATGGCTACACCTTC.

This clonotype was seen a handful of times. The chain uses TRBV20-1 and TRBJ2-3; tentative D call: TRBD1 (5 bases). Germline CDR1 and CDR2: DFQATT and SNEGSKA (reference sequence). The CDR3 has 12 residues. V dropped 3 bases and J dropped 6 bases, with 10 bases sitting between them. The CDR3 reads CSASFPGDTQYF. CDR3 nucleotide sequence: TGCAGTGCTAGTTTCCCAGGGGATACGCAGTATTTT.

This clonotype was counted ten times or more. The V call is TRBV3-2, the J call TRBJ1-5; the DNA was not used to check the table's D call, TRBD1. TRBV3-2 is assigned pseudogene status. This CDR3 has 16 residues. The CDR3 loop is CASSQPDTGSNQPQHF. In DNA, the CDR3 is TGTGCCAGCAGCCAACCTGACACAGGGAGCAATCAGCCCCAGCATTTT.

This clonotype was counted many times. The CDR3 protein is CSANVGGGATEAFF. Written as DNA, the CDR3 is TGCAGTGCTAACGTCGGCGGAGGGGCAACTGAAGCTTTCTTT. V is TRBV20-1 and J is TRBJ1-1; perhaps TRBD1 as D (5 bases). The CDR3 covers 14 residues. The V gene lost 4 bases and the J gene lost 5 bases, with 17 bases spanning the gap. Germline lookup yields CDR1 DFQATT and CDR2 SNEGSKA (reference sequence).

A few counts support this clonotype. The genes are TRBV10-3 and TRBJ2-2; 8 bases line up with TRBD1. The V segment lost 11 bases and the J segment 8 bases; nucleotides outside the gene matches: 10. The CDR3 is made up of 13 amino acids. Germline-derived CDR1 and CDR2 are ENHRY and SYGVKD. CDR3 DNA: TGTGCCTCCTCGGACAGGGAAAGGGGGGAGCTGTTTTTT. This codes for CASSDRERGELFF.

This clonotype was seen many times. The V call is TRBV5-1, the J call TRBJ2-5, with D uncertain. Germline V gene sequence: CDR1 SGHRS, CDR2 YFSETQ. CDR3 length: 15 amino acids. With 0 bases removed from V and 4 bases from J, the gap between germline ends came to 13 bases. Here the CDR3 DNA reads TGCGCCAGCAGCTTGGGCGTTAGTTCTGGAGAGACCCAGTACTTC. Amino acids: CASSLGVSSGETQYF.

This clonotype was detected only a few times. The CDR3 here is CASRSTAVYGYTF. The CDR3 region has the DNA TGCGCCAGCAGGTCGACAGCCGTCTATGGCTACACCTTC. V usage is TRBV5-1 and J usage is TRBJ1-2; D is possibly TRBD1 (5 bases). The V end was cut by 5 bases, the J end by 4 bases, with 12 bases between. The CDR3 is 13 residues long. Germline-derived CDR1 and CDR2 are SGHRS and YFSETQ.